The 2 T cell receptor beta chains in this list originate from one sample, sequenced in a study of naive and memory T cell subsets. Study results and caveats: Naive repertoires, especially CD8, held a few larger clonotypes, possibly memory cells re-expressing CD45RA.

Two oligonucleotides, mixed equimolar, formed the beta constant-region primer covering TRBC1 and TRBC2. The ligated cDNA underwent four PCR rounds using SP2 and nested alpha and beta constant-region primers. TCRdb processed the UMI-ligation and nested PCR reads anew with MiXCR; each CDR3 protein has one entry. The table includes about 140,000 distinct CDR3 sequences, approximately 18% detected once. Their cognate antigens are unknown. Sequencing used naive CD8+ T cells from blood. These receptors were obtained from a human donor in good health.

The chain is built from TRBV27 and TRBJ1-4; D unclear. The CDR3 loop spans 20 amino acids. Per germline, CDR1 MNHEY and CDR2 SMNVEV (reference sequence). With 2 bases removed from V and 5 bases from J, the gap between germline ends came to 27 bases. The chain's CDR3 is CASSLAATERLKPSNEKLFF. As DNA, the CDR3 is TGTGCCAGCAGTTTAGCTGCAACGGAACGCTTAAAGCCCTCAAATGAAAAACTGTTTTTT.

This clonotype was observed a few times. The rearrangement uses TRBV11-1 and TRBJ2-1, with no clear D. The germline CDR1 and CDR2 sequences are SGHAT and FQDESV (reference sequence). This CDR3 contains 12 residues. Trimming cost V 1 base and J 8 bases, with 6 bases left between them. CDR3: CASSLGFDEQFF. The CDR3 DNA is TGTGCCAGCAGCTTAGGATTTGATGAGCAGTTCTTC.